Reported below is one TCR beta chain. The target antigen is unknown. A 3' RACE protocol on RNA, with unique molecular identifiers, produced the TCR library. TCRdb independently ran MiXCR on the 3' RACE reads; one entry per CDR3 protein. The repertoire holds roughly 7,000 distinct CDR3 sequences, with more than 15% as singletons. This CDR3 spans 13 amino acids. Germline CDR1 is MNHEY and CDR2 is SVGAGI. Unmatched junction bases numbered 3, after V lost 9 bases and J lost 1 base. The treatment was: PENTA 11 planned treatment interruption arm or continuous ART arm. The sample belongs to a study of HIV-infected children after antiretroviral therapy interruption. Study details: For the interruption arm, samples span week 0 through about 3 years after study end. Study-wide results and caveats: After interruption, shared-triplet CDR3 clustering rose in three patients.

The sequenced sample was CD45RO+ CD8+ T cells from PBMCs, pooled from several time points, obtained from a donor given antiretroviral therapy, either interrupted or continuous. Subset described: memory CD8+ CD45RO+ CD45RA- T cells. The TCR was taken from a pool of human donors with HIV. The V call is TRBV6-5, the J call TRBJ1-1; TRBD1 agrees at 9 bases. CDR3 nucleotides: TGTGCCAGTAAGGGACAGGGGAACACTGAAGCTTTCTTT. Protein sequence: CASKGQGNTEAFF.